Presented here are 12 T cell receptor beta chains from one specimen sequenced in a study of T cell responses to AZD1222 COVID-19 vaccine (dated by TCRdb to the early 2020s). The time point label of this sample denotes: about 28 days (+/-7) after the second vaccine dose. Libraries were constructed by the immunoSEQ multiplex PCR assay. TCRdb mirrors the immuneACCESS table, restricted to in-frame sequences. Some clones are absent from its copies; in checked studies, under half trace to an unresolved V gene, and the reason for the others is unknown. The table for this sample lists 30,000 to 40,000 clones; more than 75% of them were counted only once. Of the sample, approximately 4.8% falls within the top ten clones. Sequencing used peripheral blood, obtained 28 days after the second AZD1222 dose. The receptors here all came from an adult who received the AZD1222 COVID-19 vaccine.

The rearrangement joins TRBV7-2 to TRBJ1-3; unclear D gene. CDR1 SGHTA and CDR2 FQGNSA come from the germline V gene. The CDR3 extends over 15 amino acids. V was cut by 1 base and J by 2 bases, with 9 bases left in between. The chain's CDR3 is CASSLGRATGNTIYF. CDR3 nucleotide sequence: TGTGCCAGCAGCTTAGGGCGCGCCACTGGAAACACCATATATTTT.

The chain is built from TRBV10-1 and TRBJ2-7; perhaps TRBD2 as D (5 bases). The length of the CDR3 is 15 residues. From germline, CDR1 is WNHNN and CDR2 SYGVQD (reference sequence). Trimming took 6 bases from V and 0 from J, leaving 15 bases between them. The CDR3 nucleotides read TGCGCCAGCAGCGAGGGCCAGGCGAACTCCTACGAGCAGTACTTC. Residues: CASSEGQANSYEQYF.

V gene TRBV11-1 combines with J gene TRBJ2-3, with a possible D match to TRBD1 (5 bases). Trimming took off 8 bases at V and 4 bases at J, with 16 bases between the two ends. Per germline, CDR1 SGHAT and CDR2 FQDESV (reference sequence). This CDR3 is built from 14 residues. This CDR3 reads CASRTGWGADTQYF. The CDR3 DNA reads as TGTGCCAGCCGAACAGGATGGGGCGCAGATACGCAGTATTTT.

The rearrangement links TRBV6-5 to TRBJ1-5; 7 bases fit TRBD1. From germline, CDR1 is MNHEY and CDR2 SVGAGI. The V gene end was trimmed by 7 bases and the J gene end by 4 bases; junction bases not matched to a gene: 7. There are 14 residues in the CDR3. The CDR3 protein is CASMRGLKNQPQHF. DNA for the CDR3: TGTGCCAGCATGAGGGGGCTGAAAAATCAGCCCCAGCATTTT.

As regards this clone: A junction end diverges from the germline sequence, so it may reflect a read error. This chain connects TRBV24-1 to TRBJ1-5; the D is unclear. From germline, CDR1 is KGHDR and CDR2 SFDVKD. The CDR3 spans 20 residues. CDR3 sequence: CAASDLHSRYSPRLGQPQHF. CDR3 coding DNA: TGTGCCGCCAGTGATTTGCACTCTCGATACTCCCCCAGGCTAGGCCAGCCCCAGCATTTT.

The chain carries TRBV19 and TRBJ2-1; D may be TRBD2 (5 bases). Germline V gene data show CDR1 as LNHDA and CDR2 as SQIVND (reference sequence). The CDR3 extends over 14 amino acids. V lost 9 bases, J lost 3 bases, and 15 bases lay in between. The CDR3: CASHGVNYYNEQFF. The CDR3 DNA reads TGTGCCAGCCACGGGGTAAACTACTACAATGAGCAGTTCTTC.

In the case of this clone: One end of the junction fails to match germline, which may point to a read error. The same CDR3 arises from other DNA sequences in this sample as well. The gene calls are TRBV27 and TRBJ2-2; tentatively, D is TRBD1 (6 bases). Germline assignment: CDR1 MNHEY and CDR2 SMNVEV (reference sequence). The CDR3 covers 14 residues. The CDR3 bases are TGTGCCAGCAGTTTAGGGGACACCACCGGAGAGCTGTTTTTT. Translated, it gives CASSLGDTTGELFF.

This clone is a singleton in its sample. CDR3 residues: CASSVTSGITDTQYF. CDR3 bases: TGTGCCAGCAGCGTTACTAGCGGGATTACAGATACGCAGTATTTT. The V call is TRBV9, the J call TRBJ2-3; 10 nucleotides line up with TRBD2. The CDR3 consists of 15 residues. After removal of 2 bases from V and 3 bases from J, the junction contained 3 bases not matched to a gene. Germline-derived CDR1 and CDR2 are SGDLS and YYNGEE.

In this sample, this clone turned up once. This chain uses TRBV19 with TRBJ1-5; the match to TRBD1 covers 8 bases. The CDR3 has 16 amino acids. CDR1 is LNHDA, CDR2 SQIVND, per germline (reference sequence). With V trimmed by 0 bases and J by 6 bases, 7 bases remained unmatched. For the CDR3, the DNA is TGTGCCAGTAGTATAGAGCGGACAGGGCGCGGTCAGCCCCAGCATTTT. Its translation is CASSIERTGRGQPQHF. The full variable domain, with the rest looked up from reference TRBV19 and TRBJ1-5, is DGGITQSPKYLFRKEGQNVTLSCEQNLNHDAMYWYRQDPGQGLRLIYYSQIVNDFQKGDIAEGYSVSREKKESFPLTVTSAQKNPTAFYLCASSIERTGRGQPQHFGDGTRLSIL.

The chain couples TRBV21-1 to TRBJ1-2; the DNA was not used to check the table's D call, TRBD1. TRBV21-1 has pseudogene status. The CDR3 is 13 residues long. The CDR3 loop reads CASSRGTTYGYTF. The CDR3 bases are TGTGCCAGCAGCAGGGGCACAACCTATGGCTACACCTTC.

The chain couples TRBV5-1 to TRBJ1-4, with D unresolved. V gave up 2 bases and J gave up 0 bases, with 8 bases separating them. In germline, CDR1 is SGHRS, CDR2 YFSETQ. The CDR3 runs 15 residues. CDR3: CASSFQDATNEKLFF. The CDR3 coding sequence is TGCGCCAGCAGCTTCCAGGACGCAACTAATGAAAAACTGTTTTTT.

The chain couples TRBV6-1 to TRBJ1-5; weak D call: TRBD1 (5 bases). V was pared by 4 bases and J by 1 base, with 14 bases between. CDR3 size: 16 residues. Germline V gene lookup returns CDR1 MNHNS and CDR2 SASEGT. The CDR3 DNA follows: TGTGCCAGCAGTGTCCCGGCAGGGCGAAGCAATCAGCCCCAGCATTTT. This gives the protein CASSVPAGRSNQPQHF.